This section outlines one T cell receptor beta chain sequence together with its context. Its specificity is unknown. Use of 60 Vbeta and 13 Jbeta primers characterized the PCR. TCRdb's copy holds only in-frame clones and misses some; the assay was immunoSEQ multiplex PCR. This sample has about 140,000 clones, with 80% found just once. These data belong to a study of cytomegalovirus exposure and HLA in healthy donors. Study observations and caveats: Association of a missense DCLRE1C variant with TCR beta V- and J-gene trimming was reported in a later analysis.

The specimen was PBMCs. The clonotype originates from a man aged 50 to 59 in good health and CMV-seronegative.

The CDR3 sequence is CASSHTGGRTEAFF. CDR3 bases: TGTGCCAGCAGCCACACAGGGGGACGGACTGAAGCTTTCTTT. The chain carries TRBV7-8 and TRBJ1-1, with 8 bases aligning to TRBD1. The CDR3 totals 14 residues. The trim removed 5 bases at V and 5 bases at J, leaving 7 bases unmatched. Germline V gene sequence: CDR1 SGHVS, CDR2 FQNEAQ.